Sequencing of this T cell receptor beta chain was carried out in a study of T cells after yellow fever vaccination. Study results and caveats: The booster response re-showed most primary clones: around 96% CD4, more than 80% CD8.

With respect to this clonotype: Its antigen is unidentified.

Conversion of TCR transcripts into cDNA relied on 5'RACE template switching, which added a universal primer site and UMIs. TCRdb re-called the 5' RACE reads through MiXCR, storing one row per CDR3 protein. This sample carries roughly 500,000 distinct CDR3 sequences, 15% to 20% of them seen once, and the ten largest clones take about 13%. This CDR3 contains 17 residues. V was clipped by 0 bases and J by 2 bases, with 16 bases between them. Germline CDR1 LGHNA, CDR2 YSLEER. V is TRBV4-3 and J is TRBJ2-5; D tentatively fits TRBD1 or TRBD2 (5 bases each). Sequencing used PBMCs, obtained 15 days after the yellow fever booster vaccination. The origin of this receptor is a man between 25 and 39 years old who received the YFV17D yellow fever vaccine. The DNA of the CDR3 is TGCGCCAGCAGCCAAGAAGGCGTTGGGACGGATCAAGAGACCCAGTACTTC. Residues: CASSQEGVGTDQETQYF.